This entry features one T cell receptor beta chain sequence. As yet, its antigen is unknown. CDR1 and CDR2 from the germline V gene are KGHSH and LQKENI. V was clipped by 5 bases and J by 1 base; unmatched bases: 13. The CDR3 length is 17 residues. CD45RO-negative cells were positively selected for CCR7, leaving out terminally differentiated effector memory CD45RA+ cells. The donor cohort consisted entirely of Caucasian adults residing in Nashville, Tennessee. The data were taken from a study of shared clonotypes between healthy human individuals. Regarding the study as a whole: When naive CD4 clonotypes were compared across four donors, roughly 4.9% were shared.

Deep level was the assay's run setting. Using immunoSEQ multiplex PCR, the repertoire was profiled, and TCRdb retains in-frame clones only, with some absent. The table lists 2 million to 2.5 million clones, about 95% of them singletons. Sequencing used naive CD8+ T cells sorted from blood. This TCR was sampled from a man aged 18 to 29 in good health. The chain couples TRBV18 to TRBJ1-1; TRBD1 aligns across 7 bases. CDR3 sequence reads: CASSDLQGTAQNTEAFF. CDR3 DNA sequence: TGTGCCAGCTCAGATCTGCAAGGGACAGCTCAGAACACTGAAGCTTTCTTT.